The source of this T cell receptor beta chain is a study of CD8+CD57+ T cells in acquired aplastic anemia. For the study at large: About 3 ug was the average amount of DNA from sorted CD4+ and CD8+ cells. For CD4+ cells, healthy donors had an average of roughly 11 million reads.

Profiling of TCR beta VDJ combinations and CDR3 sequences used genomic DNA as template. TCRdb re-called the reads with MiXCR, one entry per CDR3 protein. Of 150,000 to 200,000 distinct CDR3 sequences detected, around 40% appear once; the ten largest clones hold approximately 1.1%. The CDR3 has 15 residues. Deletions cut 1 base from V and 2 bases from J, with 10 bases between. This clonotype has at least ten counts. Its antigen is not identified. General observations from the study: Patients were compared with controls for CD8+ Simpson's diversity, and no significant difference emerged. In common between the patients and the controls were some 28 CD8+ CDR3 sequences.

The sequence came from a human donor in good health. The sample taken for sequencing was sorted CD4+, CD8+, or CD8+CD57+ T cells (not recorded which) from PBMCs. The chain uses TRBV12-3 or TRBV12-4 and TRBJ2-3; D gene unclear. The CDR3 DNA is TGTGCCAGCAGTTTAGAGACAAGCACCACAGATACGCAGTATTTT. It specifies CASSLETSTTDTQYF.